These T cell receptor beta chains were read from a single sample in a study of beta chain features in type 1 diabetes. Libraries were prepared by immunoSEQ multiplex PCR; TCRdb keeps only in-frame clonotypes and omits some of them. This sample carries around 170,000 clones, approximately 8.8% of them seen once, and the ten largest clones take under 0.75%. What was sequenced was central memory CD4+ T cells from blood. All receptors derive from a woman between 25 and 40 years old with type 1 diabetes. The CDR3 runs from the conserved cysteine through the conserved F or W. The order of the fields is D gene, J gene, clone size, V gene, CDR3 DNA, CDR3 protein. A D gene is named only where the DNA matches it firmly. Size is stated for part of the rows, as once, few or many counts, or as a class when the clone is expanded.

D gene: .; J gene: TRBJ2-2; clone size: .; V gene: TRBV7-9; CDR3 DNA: TGTGCCAGCAGCCTGCAAGATGCTAGTGCCGGGGAGCTGTTTTTT; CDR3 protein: CASSLQDASAGELFF
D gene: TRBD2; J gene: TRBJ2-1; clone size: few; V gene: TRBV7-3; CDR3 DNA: TGTGCCAGCAGCTTACCTAGCGGCAATGAGCAGTTCTTC; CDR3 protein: CASSLPSGNEQFF
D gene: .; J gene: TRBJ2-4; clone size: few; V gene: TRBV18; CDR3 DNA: TGTGCCAGCTCACCATGGGCTGGGACTGAAGCTGTTAGAGCCTCCAAAAACATTCAGTACTTC; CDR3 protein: CASSPWAGTEAVRASKNIQYF
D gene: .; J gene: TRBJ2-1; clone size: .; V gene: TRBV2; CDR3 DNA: TGTGCCAGCAGTACAGGGAGCTCCTACAATGAGCAGTTCTTC; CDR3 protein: CASSTGSSYNEQFF
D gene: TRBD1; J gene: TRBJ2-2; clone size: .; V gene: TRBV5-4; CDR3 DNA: TGTGCCAGCAGGAAGGGACAGGGACCGAACACCGGGGAGCTGTTTTTT; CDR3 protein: CASRKGQGPNTGELFF
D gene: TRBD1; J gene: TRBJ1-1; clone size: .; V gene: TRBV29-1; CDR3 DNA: TGCAGCGTTGAATGGGGGACAGTAGAAGCTTTCTTT; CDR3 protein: CSVEWGTVEAFF
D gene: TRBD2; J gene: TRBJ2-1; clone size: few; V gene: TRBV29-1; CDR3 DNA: TGCAGCGTTGAAAATGTAGCGGGAGGGCCGCATTACAATGAGCAGTTCTTC; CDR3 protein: CSVENVAGGPHYNEQFF
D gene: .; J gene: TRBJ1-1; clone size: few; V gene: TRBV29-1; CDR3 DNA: TGCAGCGTTTTCGGGGGGAGGGGGACTGAAGCTTTCTTT; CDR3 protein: CSVFGGRGTEAFF
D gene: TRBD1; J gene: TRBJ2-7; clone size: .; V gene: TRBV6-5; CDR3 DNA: TGTGCCAGCAGTTACTCTGGGACAGGAGGCTCCTACGAGCAGTACTTC; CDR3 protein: CASSYSGTGGSYEQYF
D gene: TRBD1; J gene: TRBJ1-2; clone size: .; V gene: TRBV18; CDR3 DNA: TGTGCCAGCTCGCCGGGACAGGGTTTGCACTATGGCTACACCTTC; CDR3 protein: CASSPGQGLHYGYTF
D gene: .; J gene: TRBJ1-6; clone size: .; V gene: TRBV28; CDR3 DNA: TGTGCCAGCAGTCCCCCCCCGGGGTCGGATGGTTCACCCCTCCACTTT; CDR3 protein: CASSPPPGSDGSPLHF
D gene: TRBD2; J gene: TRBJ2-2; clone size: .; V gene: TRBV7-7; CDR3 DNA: TGTGCTAGCAGCCCGAGGGGACTAGCGGACACCGGGGAGCTGTTTTTT; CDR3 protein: CASSPRGLADTGELFF
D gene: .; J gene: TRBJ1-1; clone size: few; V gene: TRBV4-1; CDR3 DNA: TGCGCCAGCAGACAAGTCCCGGGACAAGACACTGAAGCTTTCTTT; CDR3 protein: CASRQVPGQDTEAFF
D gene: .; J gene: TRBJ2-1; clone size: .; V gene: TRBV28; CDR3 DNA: TGTGGGGCCTACAGAGAGTACAATGAGCAGTTCTTC; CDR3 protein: CGAYREYNEQFF
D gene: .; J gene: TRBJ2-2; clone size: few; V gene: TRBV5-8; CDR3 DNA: TGTGCCAGCAGCGCCCGGTGGGCGGGGGAGCTGTTTTTT; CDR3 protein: CASSARWAGELFF
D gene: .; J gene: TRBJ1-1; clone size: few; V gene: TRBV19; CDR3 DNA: TGTGCCAGTAGTATAGAAGGGCTAGGGGACACTGAAGCTTTCTTT; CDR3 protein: CASSIEGLGDTEAFF
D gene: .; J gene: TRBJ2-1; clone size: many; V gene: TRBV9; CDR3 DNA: TGTGCCAGCAGCGTAGGTCCCAATTACAATGAGCAGTTCTTC; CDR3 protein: CASSVGPNYNEQFF
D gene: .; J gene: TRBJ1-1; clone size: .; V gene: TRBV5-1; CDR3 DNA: TGCGCCAGCAGCCGGTCGGGGAGGGACACTGAAGCTTTCTTT; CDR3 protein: CASSRSGRDTEAFF
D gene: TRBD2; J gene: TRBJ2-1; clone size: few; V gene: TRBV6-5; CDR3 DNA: TGTGCCAGCAGGGGACTAGCGGGAGTTCTCAATGAGCAGTTCTTC; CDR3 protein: CASRGLAGVLNEQFF
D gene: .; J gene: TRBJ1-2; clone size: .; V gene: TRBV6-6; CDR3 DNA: TGTGCCAGCAGCGTGCAGAACTATGGCTACACCTTC; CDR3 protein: CASSVQNYGYTF
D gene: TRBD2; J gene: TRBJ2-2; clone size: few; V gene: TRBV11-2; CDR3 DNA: TGTGCCAGCAGCACGACTAGCGGGTACACCGGGGAGCTGTTTTTT; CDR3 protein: CASSTTSGYTGELFF
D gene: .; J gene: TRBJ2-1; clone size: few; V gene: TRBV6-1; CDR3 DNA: TGTGCCAGCATGCGGCAGGGCTCCTACAATGAGCAGTTCTTC; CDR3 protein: CASMRQGSYNEQFF
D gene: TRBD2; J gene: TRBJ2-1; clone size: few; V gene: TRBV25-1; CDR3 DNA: TGTGCCAGCAGTGGCGGGAGTACCTTAAGTGAGCAGTTCTTC; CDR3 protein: CASSGGSTLSEQFF
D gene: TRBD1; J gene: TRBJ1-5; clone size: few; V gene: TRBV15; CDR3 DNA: TGTGCCACCAGAACGGGACAGGGGGTTGGTCAGCCCCAGCATTTT; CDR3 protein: CATRTGQGVGQPQHF
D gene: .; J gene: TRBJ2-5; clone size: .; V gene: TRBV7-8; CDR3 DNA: TGTGCCAGCAGCGTCCGTCCCCAGACCCAGTACTTC; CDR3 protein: CASSVRPQTQYF
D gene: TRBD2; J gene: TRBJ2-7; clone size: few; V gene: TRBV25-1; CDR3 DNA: TGTGCCAGCAGTGAAAAAGCGGGAGTAAGCTACGAGCAGTACTTC; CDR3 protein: CASSEKAGVSYEQYF
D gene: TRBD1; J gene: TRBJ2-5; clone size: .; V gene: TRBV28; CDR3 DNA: TGTGCCAGCAGTGAGGACAGGACCGAAGAGACCCAGTACTTC; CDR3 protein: CASSEDRTEETQYF
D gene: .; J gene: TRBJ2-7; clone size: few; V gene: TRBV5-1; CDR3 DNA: TGCGCCAGCAGCTTGGAAATGGAGGACGAGCAGTACTTC; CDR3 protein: CASSLEMEDEQYF